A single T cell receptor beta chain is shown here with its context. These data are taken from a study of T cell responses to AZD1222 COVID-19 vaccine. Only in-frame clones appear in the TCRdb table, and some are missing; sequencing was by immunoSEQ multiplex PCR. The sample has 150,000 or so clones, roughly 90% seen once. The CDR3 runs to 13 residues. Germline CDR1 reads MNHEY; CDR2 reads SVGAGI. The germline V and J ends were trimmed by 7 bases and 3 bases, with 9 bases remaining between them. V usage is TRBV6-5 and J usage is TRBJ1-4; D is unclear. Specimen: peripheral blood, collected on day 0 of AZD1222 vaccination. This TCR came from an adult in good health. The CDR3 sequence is CASTGIPNEKLFF. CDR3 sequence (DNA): TGTGCCAGCACCGGGATACCTAATGAAAAACTGTTTTTT.